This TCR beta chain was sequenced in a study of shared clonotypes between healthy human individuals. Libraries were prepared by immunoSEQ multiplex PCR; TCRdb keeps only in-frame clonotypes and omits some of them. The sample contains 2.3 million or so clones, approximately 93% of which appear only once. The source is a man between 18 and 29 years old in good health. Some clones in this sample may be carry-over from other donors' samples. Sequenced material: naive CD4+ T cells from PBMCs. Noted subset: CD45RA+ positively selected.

CDR3 region: CASSSPTGGIGTGELFF. Here the CDR3 DNA reads TGTGCCAGCAGCTCTCCCACAGGGGGAATAGGTACCGGGGAGCTGTTTTTT. This sequence joins TRBV28 and TRBJ2-2; 8 bases map to TRBD1. CDR1 MDHEN and CDR2 SYDVKM come from the germline V gene. The CDR3 runs 17 residues. V gave up 6 bases and J gave up 5 bases; unmatched junction bases: 14.